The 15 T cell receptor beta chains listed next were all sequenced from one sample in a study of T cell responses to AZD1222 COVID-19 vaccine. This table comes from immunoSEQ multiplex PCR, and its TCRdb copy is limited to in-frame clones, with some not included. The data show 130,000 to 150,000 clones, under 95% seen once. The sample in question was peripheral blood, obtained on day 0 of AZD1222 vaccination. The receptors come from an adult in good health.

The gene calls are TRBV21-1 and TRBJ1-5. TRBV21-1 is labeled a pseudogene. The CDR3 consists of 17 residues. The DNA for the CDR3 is TGTGCCAGCCCCCTTAGAGGCACAGTGCTAGTTCCCCAGCCCCAGCATTTT. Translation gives CASPLRGTVLVPQPQHF.

CDR3 nucleotide sequence: TGTGCCAGCAGAGGACTAGCGGGGATACTCAATGAGCAGTTCTTC. It yields the protein CASRGLAGILNEQFF. V usage is TRBV6-5 and J usage is TRBJ2-1; 12 nucleotides match TRBD2. The CDR3 runs to 15 residues. V shed 6 bases, J shed 6 bases, and the junction held 6 bases outside the gene matches. Germline assignment: CDR1 MNHEY and CDR2 SVGAGI.

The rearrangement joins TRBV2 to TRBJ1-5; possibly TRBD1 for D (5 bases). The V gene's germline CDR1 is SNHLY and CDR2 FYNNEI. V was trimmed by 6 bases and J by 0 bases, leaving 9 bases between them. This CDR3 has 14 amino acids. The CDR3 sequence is CASSPTVSNQPQHF. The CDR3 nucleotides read TGTGCCAGCAGCCCGACAGTTAGCAATCAGCCCCAGCATTTT.

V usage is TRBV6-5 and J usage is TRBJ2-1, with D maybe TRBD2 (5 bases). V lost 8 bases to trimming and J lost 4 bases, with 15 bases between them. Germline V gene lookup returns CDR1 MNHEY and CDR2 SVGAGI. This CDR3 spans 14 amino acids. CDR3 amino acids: CASPAGPLYNEQFF. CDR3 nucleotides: TGTGCCAGCCCCGCGGGCCCCCTATACAATGAGCAGTTCTTC.

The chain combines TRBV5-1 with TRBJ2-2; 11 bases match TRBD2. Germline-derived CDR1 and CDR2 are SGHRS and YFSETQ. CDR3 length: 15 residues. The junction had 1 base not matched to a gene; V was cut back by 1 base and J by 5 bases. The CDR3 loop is CASSLSSGRTGELFF. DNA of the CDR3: TGCGCCAGCAGCTTGTCTAGCGGGAGGACCGGGGAGCTGTTTTTT.

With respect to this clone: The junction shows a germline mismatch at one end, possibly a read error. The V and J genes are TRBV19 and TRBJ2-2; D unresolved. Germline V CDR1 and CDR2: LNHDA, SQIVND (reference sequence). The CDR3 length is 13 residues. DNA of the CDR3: TGTGCCGGTAGACACCATGACACCGGGGAGCTGTTTTTT. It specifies CAGRHHDTGELFF.

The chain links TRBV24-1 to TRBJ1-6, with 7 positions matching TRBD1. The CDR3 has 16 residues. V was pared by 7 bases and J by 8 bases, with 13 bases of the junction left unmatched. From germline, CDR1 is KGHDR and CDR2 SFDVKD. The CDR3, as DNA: TGTGCCACCAGCCAGGTAAGAAGGGACAGCTATTCACCCCTCCACTTT. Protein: CATSQVRRDSYSPLHF.

CDR3 residues: CASSQRQSNTEAFF. CDR3 sequence (DNA): TGCGCCAGCAGCCAACGACAGAGCAACACTGAAGCTTTCTTT. The chain uses TRBV4-1 and TRBJ1-1, with D possibly matching TRBD1 (5 bases). The germline V gene encodes CDR1 MGHRA and CDR2 YSYEKL. Trimming removed 2 bases at V and 2 bases at J, with 9 bases between. CDR3 length equals 14 residues.

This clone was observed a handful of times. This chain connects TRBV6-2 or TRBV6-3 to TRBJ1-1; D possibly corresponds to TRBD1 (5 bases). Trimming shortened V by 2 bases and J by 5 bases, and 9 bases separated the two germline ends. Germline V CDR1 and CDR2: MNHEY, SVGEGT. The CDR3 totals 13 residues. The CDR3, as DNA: TGTGCCAGCAGTTACGGGGGTGGTACTGAAGCTTTCTTT. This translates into CASSYGGGTEAFF.

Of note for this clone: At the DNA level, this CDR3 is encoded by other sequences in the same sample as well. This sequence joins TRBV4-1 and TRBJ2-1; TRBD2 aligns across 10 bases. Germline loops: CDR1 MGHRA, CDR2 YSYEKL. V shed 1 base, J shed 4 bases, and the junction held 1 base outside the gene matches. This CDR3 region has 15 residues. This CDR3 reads CASSQASGSYNEQFF. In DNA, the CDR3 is TGCGCCAGCAGCCAAGCTAGCGGGAGTTACAATGAGCAGTTCTTC.

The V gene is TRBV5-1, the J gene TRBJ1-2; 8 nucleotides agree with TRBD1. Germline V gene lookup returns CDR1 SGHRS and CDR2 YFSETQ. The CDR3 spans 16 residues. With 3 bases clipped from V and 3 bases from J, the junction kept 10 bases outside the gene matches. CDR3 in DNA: TGCGCCAGCAGCTGGGGGCCAGGGGGCCCGGACTATGGCTACACCTTC. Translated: CASSWGPGGPDYGYTF. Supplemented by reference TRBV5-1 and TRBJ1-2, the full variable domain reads KAGVTQTPRYLIKTRGQQVTLSCSPISGHRSVSWYQQTPGQGLQFLFEYFSETQRNKGNFPGRFSGRQFSNSRSEMNVSTLELGDSALYLCASSWGPGGPDYGYTFGSGTRLTVV.

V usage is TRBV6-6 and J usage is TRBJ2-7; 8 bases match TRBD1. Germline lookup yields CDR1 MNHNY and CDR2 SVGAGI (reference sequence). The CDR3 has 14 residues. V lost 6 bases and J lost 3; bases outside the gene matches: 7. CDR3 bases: TGTGCCAGCAGCCCTTCGGACAGGGACTACGAGCAGTACTTC. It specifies CASSPSDRDYEQYF.

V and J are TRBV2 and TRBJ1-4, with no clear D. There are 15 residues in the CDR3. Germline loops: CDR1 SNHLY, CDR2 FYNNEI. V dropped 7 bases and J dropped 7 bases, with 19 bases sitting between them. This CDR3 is CASTLTIVGGEKLFF. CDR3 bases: TGTGCCAGCACCTTAACAATCGTGGGAGGTGAAAAACTGTTTTTT.

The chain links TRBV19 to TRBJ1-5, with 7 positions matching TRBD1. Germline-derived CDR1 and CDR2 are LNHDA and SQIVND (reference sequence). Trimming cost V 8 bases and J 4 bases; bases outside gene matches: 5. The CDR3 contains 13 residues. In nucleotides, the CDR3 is TGTGCCAGTGACGGGACAGTAAATCAGCCCCAGCATTTT. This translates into CASDGTVNQPQHF.

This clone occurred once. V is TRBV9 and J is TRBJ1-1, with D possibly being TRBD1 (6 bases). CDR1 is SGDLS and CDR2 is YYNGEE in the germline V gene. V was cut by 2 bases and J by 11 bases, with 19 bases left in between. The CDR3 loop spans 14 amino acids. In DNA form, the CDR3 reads TGTGCCAGCAGCGTCCGGTCGGGGGGCCCTGGGGCTTTCTTT. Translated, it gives CASSVRSGGPGAFF. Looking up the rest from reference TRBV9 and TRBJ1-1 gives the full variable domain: DSGVTQTPKHLITATGQRVTLRCSPRSGDLSVYWYQQSLDQGLQFLIQYYNGEERAKGNILERFSAQQFPDLHSELNLSSLELGDSALYFCASSVRSGGPGAFFGQGTRLTVV.